The 20 T cell receptor beta chains reported below all come from one sample, sequenced in a study of T cells after posttransplantation cyclophosphamide. The protocol was immunoSEQ multiplex PCR, while the TCRdb copy is restricted to in-frame clones and leaves out a portion. The table includes about 7,000 clones, around 90% detected once. Specimen: CD4+ T cells sorted from blood. The receptors stem from a woman in her 50s in good health and a related stem cell transplant donor.

The chain recombines TRBV28 with TRBJ2-5, with TRBD1 matching 9 bases. Germline V CDR1 and CDR2: MDHEN, SYDVKM. V dropped 5 bases and J dropped 4; count of bases not matched to a gene: 20. CDR3 length: 19 residues. The CDR3 loop is CASSPPPGQGIRLRETQYF. The CDR3 DNA sequence: TGTGCCAGCAGTCCTCCCCCGGGACAGGGTATTCGGTTGAGAGAGACCCAGTACTTC. Variable domain in full (rest from reference TRBV28 and TRBJ2-5): DVKVTQSSRYLVKRTGEKVFLECVQDMDHENMFWYRQDPGLGLRLIYFSYDVKMKEKGDIPEGYSVSREKKERFSLILESASTNQTSMYLCASSPPPGQGIRLRETQYFGPGTRLLVL.

Here the CDR3 DNA reads TGCGCCAGCAGCTGGTCAAGCATGAACACTGAAGCTTTCTTT. The encoded protein is CASSWSSMNTEAFF. The V and J genes are TRBV5-1 and TRBJ1-1; D ambiguous. The CDR3 extends over 14 amino acids. Germline CDR1 SGHRS, CDR2 YFSETQ. Trimming took 3 bases from V and 0 from J, leaving 9 bases between them.

This clone was seen a single time. CDR3 residues: CASSPGQNNSPLHF. For the CDR3, the DNA is TGTGCCAGCAGCCCGGGACAGAATAATTCACCCCTCCACTTT. The chain links TRBV2 to TRBJ1-6; 7 nucleotides align to TRBD1. J lost 5 bases, V lost 6 bases, and 4 bases had no gene match. The CDR3 covers 14 residues. From germline, CDR1 is SNHLY and CDR2 FYNNEI.

V is TRBV5-1 and J is TRBJ2-1; D perhaps matches TRBD2 (6 bases). The CDR3 runs to 15 residues. V lost 1 base, J lost 4 bases, and 12 bases lay in between. Per the germline V gene, CDR1 is SGHRS and CDR2 is YFSETQ. Here the CDR3 DNA reads TGCGCCAGCAGCTTGAAGGTAGCGGTGTACAATGAGCAGTTCTTC. It yields the protein CASSLKVAVYNEQFF.

This rearrangement joins TRBV5-1 to TRBJ1-2; D not certain. Germline values: CDR1 SGHRS, CDR2 YFSETQ. This CDR3 comprises 14 residues. Trimming took off 5 bases at V and 1 base at J, with 12 bases between the two ends. The CDR3 protein is CASRGSANNYGYTF. CDR3 DNA: TGCGCCAGCAGAGGTTCAGCGAATAACTATGGCTACACCTTC.

In this sample, this clone turned up once. The chain uses TRBV9 and TRBJ1-6, with 7 bases matching TRBD1. CDR1 and CDR2 from the germline V gene are SGDLS and YYNGEE. The CDR3 has 17 residues. J gave up 4 bases and V 1 base, and 8 bases lay outside the gene matches. In nucleotides, the CDR3 is TGTGCCAGCAGCGTACCCTCTGGACAGGATTATAATTCACCCCTCCACTTT. It specifies CASSVPSGQDYNSPLHF.

V gene TRBV11-3 combines with J gene TRBJ2-1, with 9 bases aligning to TRBD2. J lost 1 base, V lost 5 bases, and 9 bases had no gene match. The CDR3 contains 17 residues. Per germline, CDR1 SGHNT and CDR2 YENEEA. In nucleotides, the CDR3 is TGTGCCAGCAGCCTATGGATCAGCGGGAGGTCCTACAATGAGCAGTTCTTC. This gives the protein CASSLWISGRSYNEQFF.

This clone occurred once. This sequence joins TRBV5-1 and TRBJ2-5; 9 nucleotides align to TRBD2. The DNA matches TRBJ2-7 better at its end, which makes the J call doubtful. Germline CDR1 reads SGHRS; CDR2 reads YFSETQ. The CDR3 length is 16 residues. CDR3 in amino acids: CASSRTSVSPSYEQYF. DNA for the CDR3: TGCGCCAGCAGCCGGACTAGCGTTAGCCCCTCCTACGAGCAGTACTTC.

A single count supports this clone. The chain uses TRBV4-1 and TRBJ1-5; possible D gene TRBD1, 6 bases. Germline CDR1 and CDR2: MGHRA and YSYEKL. The CDR3 consists of 13 residues. Trimming stripped 4 bases from V and 7 bases from J, with 11 bases between. The CDR3 region is CASSRGGLQPQHF. CDR3 DNA: TGCGCCAGCAGCCGCGGGGGGCTCCAGCCCCAGCATTTT.

The rearrangement uses TRBV6-6 and TRBJ1-4; 8 bases match TRBD1. CDR1 and CDR2 from the germline V gene are MNHNY and SVGAGI (reference sequence). The CDR3 has 15 residues. V lost 4 bases to trimming and J lost 3 bases; unmatched junction nucleotides: 4. The CDR3 sequence is CASSSQGAANEKLFF. CDR3 sequence (DNA): TGTGCCAGCAGTTCCCAGGGGGCGGCTAATGAAAAACTGTTTTTT.

The chain joins TRBV5-1 to TRBJ2-5, with TRBD1 as a possible D gene (6 bases). The CDR3 loop spans 14 amino acids. Trimming took 2 bases from V and 0 from J, leaving 8 bases between them. CDR1 is SGHRS, CDR2 YFSETQ, per germline. CDR3 nucleotide sequence: TGCGCCAGCAGCTTATCAGGGGACCAAGAGACCCAGTACTTC. It is translated as CASSLSGDQETQYF.

Remarks on this clone: One end of the junction fails to match germline, which may point to a read error. Other DNA sequences in the sample encode the same CDR3. The rearrangement links TRBV19 to TRBJ1-6; weak D call: TRBD1 (5 bases). The germline gives CDR1 LNHDA, CDR2 SQIVND (reference sequence). The CDR3 totals 16 residues. The CDR3 bases are TGTGCCAGTACCCAGGGCAGCCAAACCTATAATTCCCCCCTCCACTTT. Its translation is CASTQGSQTYNSPLHF.

The chain joins TRBV6-1 to TRBJ2-1; 7 bases are a match to TRBD2. The CDR3 loop spans 13 amino acids. The ends lost 5 bases at V and 5 bases at J; junction bases unmatched: 3. Germline V gene lookup returns CDR1 MNHNS and CDR2 SASEGT. The CDR3 DNA follows: TGTGCCAGCAGTCCCGGGGGGAACAATGAGCAGTTCTTC. It encodes CASSPGGNNEQFF.

This clone was seen once. The genes are TRBV6-6 and TRBJ1-1; D remains ambiguous. The V gene lost 0 bases and the J gene lost 5 bases, with 10 bases spanning the gap. The CDR3 is 14 residues long. CDR1 is MNHNY, CDR2 SVGAGI, per germline (reference sequence). CDR3 in DNA: TGTGCCAGCAGTTACTCACGGGGAAGGACTGAAGCTTTCTTT. Its protein product is CASSYSRGRTEAFF.

V is TRBV7-6 and J is TRBJ1-1; D unresolved. Trimming pared 5 bases from V and 1 base from J, leaving 5 bases between. CDR1 and CDR2 (germline): SGHVS, FNYEAQ. This CDR3 is 12 amino acids long. CDR3 coding DNA: TGTGCCAGCAGCCAGAAGAACACTGAAGCTTTCTTT. The encoded protein is CASSQKNTEAFF.

The chain couples TRBV5-4 to TRBJ2-2, with TRBD2 identical over 16 bases. This CDR3 spans 17 amino acids. V shed 4 bases and J 4 bases; nucleotides not matched to a gene: 4. CDR1 is SGHNT, CDR2 YYREEE, per germline (reference sequence). For the CDR3, the DNA is TGTGCCAGCAGCGGGACTAGCGGGAGGGCTGTCACCGGGGAGCTGTTTTTT. This codes for CASSGTSGRAVTGELFF.

The chain employs TRBV5-1 and TRBJ2-3, with TRBD2 identical over 10 bases. Germline loops: CDR1 SGHRS, CDR2 YFSETQ. V gave up 3 bases and J gave up 1 base; unmatched junction bases: 11. The CDR3 contains 18 residues. The CDR3 DNA reads as TGCGCCAGCAGCTCGAAATCCGGGACTAGCGCCGGCACAGATACGCAGTATTTT. Translating gives CASSSKSGTSAGTDTQYF.

The chain combines TRBV14 with TRBJ2-3, with 7 bases aligning to TRBD1. V shed 4 bases, J shed 2 bases, and the junction held 6 bases outside the gene matches. Germline values: CDR1 SGHDN, CDR2 FVKESK. This CDR3 is built from 15 residues. In DNA, the CDR3 is TGTGCCAGCAGCCTACAGGGGAGCCCCACAGATACGCAGTATTTT. Protein: CASSLQGSPTDTQYF.

In its sample, this clone was seen once. V gene TRBV27 combines with J gene TRBJ1-2; 9 bases agree with TRBD1. The germline gives CDR1 MNHEY, CDR2 SMNVEV (reference sequence). CDR3 size: 14 residues. The V segment lost 6 bases and the J segment 8 bases; nucleotides outside the gene matches: 10. Here the CDR3 DNA reads TGTGCCAGCAGACGTTCCGACAGGGGGGACGGCTACACCTTC. It is translated as CASRRSDRGDGYTF.

V and J are TRBV28 and TRBJ1-5, with D possibly TRBD1 on 5 matching bases. The CDR3 consists of 16 residues. Looked up from germline, CDR1 is MDHEN and CDR2 is SYDVKM. V was shortened by 5 bases and J by 0 bases, with 14 bases between the two germline ends. CDR3 in amino acids: CASSPGRGYSNQPQHF. The DNA of the CDR3 is TGTGCCAGCAGTCCCGGGAGGGGATATAGCAATCAGCCCCAGCATTTT.